These 8 T cell receptor beta chains share one sample of origin, sequenced in a study of Ad26.COV2.S vaccination and SARS-CoV-2 variants. TCRdb's copy holds only in-frame clones and misses some; the assay was immunoSEQ multiplex PCR. The table has around 450,000 clones, 80% to 95% seen once. As to treatment: 15 to 20 received Ad26.COV2.S at low or high dose, single or two shots; a few received placebo; per-sample allocation not given. The study sampled participants on day 63 after the first vaccine or placebo injection. The sequencing used peripheral blood, collected in a trial of Ad26.COV2.S vaccine versus placebo. Receptors were obtained from a person between 18 and 59 years old who received the Ad26.COV2.S COVID-19 vaccine or a placebo.

The table lists this clone with a count of one. V gene TRBV4-1 combines with J gene TRBJ1-1, with D unresolved. CDR1 is MGHRA and CDR2 is YSYEKL in the germline V gene. Trimming removed 0 bases at V and 0 bases at J, with 8 bases between. This CDR3 region has 15 residues. CDR3 loop: CASSQEKGLNTEAFF. For the CDR3, the DNA is TGCGCCAGCAGCCAAGAAAAAGGCCTGAACACTGAAGCTTTCTTT.

In its sample, this clone was seen once. This chain joins TRBV11-2 and TRBJ2-2; 8 bases agree with TRBD1. The junction had 3 bases not matched to a gene; V was cut back by 0 bases and J by 6 bases. Germline CDR1 SGHAT, CDR2 FQNNGV. The CDR3 spans 15 residues. CDR3 nucleotide sequence: TGTGCCAGCAGCTTAGAGACAGGGGTCCCCGGGGAGCTGTTTTTT. Its protein is CASSLETGVPGELFF. The full variable domain, with the rest looked up from reference TRBV11-2 and TRBJ2-2, is EAGVAQSPRYKIIEKRQSVAFWCNPISGHATLYWYQQILGQGPKLLIQFQNNGVVDDSQLPKDRFSAERLKGVDSTLKIQPAKLEDSAVYLCASSLETGVPGELFFGEGSRLTVL.

The chain uses TRBV18 and TRBJ1-2; D perhaps matches TRBD1 (6 bases). The CDR3 contains 16 residues. Trimming removed 1 base from V and 3 bases from J, with 15 bases in between. Germline lookup yields CDR1 KGHSH and CDR2 LQKENI. CDR3 residues: CASSPLSLQGDYGYTF. The CDR3, as DNA: TGTGCCAGCTCACCACTCAGTTTACAGGGCGACTATGGCTACACCTTC. The variable domain in full, with the rest retrieved from reference TRBV18 and TRBJ1-2, is NAGVMQNPRHLVRRRGQEARLRCSPMKGHSHVYWYRQLPEEGLKFMVYLQKENIIDESGMPKERFSAEFPKEGPSILRIQQVVRGDSAAYFCASSPLSLQGDYGYTFGSGTRLTVV.

This chain connects TRBV11-3 to TRBJ1-5; the match to TRBD1 covers 9 bases. CDR3 length: 17 residues. Germline loops: CDR1 SGHNT, CDR2 YENEEA. J gave up 4 bases and V 3 bases, and 10 bases lay outside the gene matches. In nucleotides, the CDR3 is TGTGCCAGCAGCTTTTTTCTGGGACAGGGATCAAATCAGCCCCAGCATTTT. It is translated as CASSFFLGQGSNQPQHF.

The V and J genes are TRBV6-6 and TRBJ1-1, with 8 bases aligning to TRBD1. This CDR3 is built from 13 residues. Trimming cost V 8 bases and J 1 base; bases outside gene matches: 3. CDR1 and CDR2 (germline): MNHNY, SVGAGI (reference sequence). CDR3 amino acids: CASGDRGNTEAFF. As DNA, the CDR3 is TGTGCCAGCGGCGACAGGGGGAACACTGAAGCTTTCTTT.

The rearrangement joins TRBV6-1 to TRBJ1-2; D gene unclear. From germline, CDR1 is MNHNS and CDR2 SASEGT. The CDR3 has 13 residues. With 2 bases removed from V and 4 bases from J, the gap between germline ends came to 8 bases. The CDR3, as DNA: TGTGCCAGCAGTGAACGGGCGTTCTATGGCTACACCTTC. Its protein product is CASSERAFYGYTF.

V and J are TRBV10-2 and TRBJ1-1, with D possibly TRBD1 on 6 matching bases. This CDR3 comprises 16 residues. The germline V and J ends were trimmed by 2 bases and 1 base, with 14 bases remaining between them. CDR1 and CDR2 from the germline V gene are WSHSY and SAAADI. The CDR3 DNA sequence: TGCGCCAGCAGTGAGCCACAGGGTCTATCGAACACTGAAGCTTTCTTT. Translated, it gives CASSEPQGLSNTEAFF.

V usage is TRBV12-5 and J usage is TRBJ2-1, with 7 nucleotides matching TRBD2. The germline V gene encodes CDR1 LGHNT and CDR2 FRNRAP. This CDR3 has 14 residues. Trimming removed 7 bases from V and 4 bases from J; junction bases left unmatched: 7. The CDR3 DNA reads TGTGCTAGTGAAATAGCGGGCTCTTACAATGAGCAGTTCTTC. This gives the protein CASEIAGSYNEQFF.